This TCR beta chain was identified in a study of shared clonotypes between healthy human individuals. Looking at the study overall: The cohort had two women and a few men, ages 18 to 49. There were three CD4 naive, three CD4 memory, two CD8 naive and one CD8 memory plates per donor.

The CDR3 is 15 amino acids. Trimming took 3 bases from V and 0 from J, leaving 9 bases between them. Germline values: CDR1 MNHEY, CDR2 SMNVEV (reference sequence). Clones were read by immunoSEQ multiplex PCR, and TCRdb kept only the in-frame ones, dropping some. The table records hundreds of thousands of clones, around 92% of them present only once. Terminally differentiated effector memory CD45RA+ cells were left out of the naive CD8 fraction, which was CD45RO-negative and positively selected for CCR7. Specimen: naive CD8+ T cells sorted from blood. The chain recombines TRBV27 with TRBJ1-3; the D gene is possibly TRBD1 (5 bases). The receptor was isolated from a man aged 30 to 45 in good health. DNA of the CDR3: TGTGCCAGCAGTTTGCAGGGCAGCTCTGGAAACACCATATATTTT. It encodes CASSLQGSSGNTIYF.